This paragraph covers one TCR beta chain sequence. Per the study methods: Counts of nucleated cells, estimated from reference gene primer amplification, were obtained. Sequenced by immunoSEQ multiplex PCR; TCRdb stores in-frame clones only, minus some. That table gives V, J and clone size, and the DNA gave D and trimming. The sample includes about 150,000 clones, 91% of them seen just once. This entry is derived from a study of blood T cell repertoires in COVID-19. At the level of the study: Italy, Spain and the United States were the sources of the convalescent and acute COVID-19 samples. Sources were T cells, B-cell-depleted T cells, or PBMCs; the material itself was cDNA or gDNA.

The CDR3 consists of 13 residues. V lost 2 bases to trimming and J lost 5 bases, with 9 bases between them. The germline V gene has CDR1 LGHDT and CDR2 YNNKEL (reference sequence). This clonotype originated in a man between 50 and 59 years old with acute or convalescent COVID-19. This sequence joins TRBV3-1 (or the pseudogene TRBV3-2) and TRBJ1-1; D gene uncertain. Source material: peripheral blood. CDR3 amino acids: CASSQRMETEAFF. CDR3 coding DNA: TGTGCCAGCAGCCAACGGATGGAGACTGAAGCTTTCTTT.